This TCR beta chain was identified during a study of shared clonotypes between healthy human individuals. Broader study findings: Sharing across four donors was highest in naive CD4 (roughly 5%) and lowest in memory CD8 (roughly 0.4%). Relative to memory subsets, naive subsets generally showed larger estimated richness.

Execution of the assay was at deep level. TCRdb's copy holds only in-frame clones and misses some; the assay was immunoSEQ multiplex PCR. The table shows hundreds of thousands of clones, with around 96% occurring only once. The ends lost 3 bases at V and 5 bases at J; junction bases unmatched: 6. Germline V CDR1 and CDR2: SGHAT, FQNNGV. This CDR3 is 14 amino acids long. Naive CD8 cells comprised CD45RO-negative, CCR7-positively selected cells, excluding terminally differentiated effector memory CD45RA+ cells. Comment on this clone: Antigen unknown.

The sequenced material came from naive CD8+ T cells sorted from blood. The chain joins TRBV11-2 to TRBJ1-1; 7 positions match TRBD1. The TCR comes from a man younger than 40 in good health. The CDR3 loop is CASSFHQGVTEAFF. The CDR3 DNA follows: TGTGCCAGCAGCTTCCATCAGGGGGTAACTGAAGCTTTCTTT.